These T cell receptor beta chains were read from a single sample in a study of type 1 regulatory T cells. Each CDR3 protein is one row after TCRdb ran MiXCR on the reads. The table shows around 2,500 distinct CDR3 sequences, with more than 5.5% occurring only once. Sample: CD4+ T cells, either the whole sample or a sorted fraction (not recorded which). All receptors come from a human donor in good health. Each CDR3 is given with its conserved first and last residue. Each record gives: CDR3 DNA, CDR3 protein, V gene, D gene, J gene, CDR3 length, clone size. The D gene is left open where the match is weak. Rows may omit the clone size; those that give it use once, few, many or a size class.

TGTGCCAGCAGCTCCCCGTACAGGGGCCAGAGCTCCTACAATGAGCAGTTCTTC	CASSSPYRGQSSYNEQFF	TRBV7-6	TRBD1	TRBJ2-1	18	.
TGCGCCAGCAGCTTGGCCGGGGAAGGCTCCTATAATTCACCCCTCCACTTT	CASSLAGEGSYNSPLHF	TRBV5-1	.	TRBJ1-6	17	medium-sized
TGCGCCAGCAGCTTGGCCATTTCGGGGGGGCCCGTTGAGCAGTTCTTC	CASSLAISGGPVEQFF	TRBV5-1	TRBD2	TRBJ2-1	16	medium-sized
TGTGCCAGCTCACCGCCGGGGGTAGGGAATGAAGCTTTCTTT	CASSPPGVGNEAFF	TRBV18	.	TRBJ1-1	14	medium-sized
TGCAGCGTTGCTCCGACAGGTGGGGTAGCCAAAAACATTCAGTACTTC	CSVAPTGGVAKNIQYF	TRBV29-1	.	TRBJ2-4	16	medium-sized
TGTGCCAGCAGCTTAGGATCAGGGATAGGCTCTGGCTACACCTTC	CASSLGSGIGSGYTF	TRBV7-2	.	TRBJ1-2	15	medium-sized
TGTGCCTCAGCACGGCGGAATGGCTACACCTTC	CASARRNGYTF	TRBV30	.	TRBJ1-2	11	medium-sized
TGTGCCAGCAGCCCGACTAGAGATACGCAGTATTTT	CASSPTRDTQYF	TRBV7-2	.	TRBJ2-3	12	large
TGTGCCAGCAGCTTAGCAGGCGCCCCGGAGCAGTTCTTC	CASSLAGAPEQFF	TRBV7-9	.	TRBJ2-1	13	medium-sized
TGCGCCAGCAGCCCAACCGGACGAAACACTGAAGCTTTCTTT	CASSPTGRNTEAFF	TRBV4-1	.	TRBJ1-1	14	medium-sized
.	CISVSEDFPGGTGSGANVLTF	TRBV7-5	.	TRBJ2-6	21	medium-sized
TGCAGCGCAAACGGGGCTAGCACAGATACGCAGTATTTT	CSANGASTDTQYF	TRBV29-1	.	TRBJ2-3	13	medium-sized
TGTGCCAGCAGCCAGGAGCGGGGGACCCCCTACGAGCAGTACTTC	CASSQERGTPYEQYF	TRBV7-2	TRBD2	TRBJ2-7	15	medium-sized
TGCAGCGTTCCCGGGACAGGGAGGACAGATACGCAGTATTTT	CSVPGTGRTDTQYF	TRBV29-1	TRBD1	TRBJ2-3	14	medium-sized
TGCGCCAGCAGCTTGGCCGGGACACCTCATTACAATGAGCAGTTCTTC	CASSLAGTPHYNEQFF	TRBV5-1	.	TRBJ2-1	16	medium-sized
TGTGCCATCAGTGAGCCAGGGACAGCGAACACTGAAGCTTTCTTT	CAISEPGTANTEAFF	TRBV10-3	TRBD1	TRBJ1-1	15	.
TGTGCCAGTACAGAACTAGCGGGGGGCTCAGAGACCCAGTACTTC	CASTELAGGSETQYF	TRBV7-2	TRBD2	TRBJ2-5	15	medium-sized
TGCAGTGCTAGAGTCGTCACTGGCACCTACGAGCAGTACTTC	CSARVVTGTYEQYF	TRBV20-1	.	TRBJ2-7	14	medium-sized
TGTGCCAGCAGTTTAGCCGCAGCCTATAATTCACCCCTCCACTTT	CASSLAAAYNSPLHF	TRBV12-3/TRBV12-4	.	TRBJ1-6	15	medium-sized
TGTGCCAGCAGCCTCGGGGGCGGGGGGGTCAATGAGCAGTTCTTC	CASSLGGGGVNEQFF	TRBV28	TRBD2	TRBJ2-1	15	medium-sized
TGCGCCAGCAGTTGGACAGGGGACTCCAATCAGCCCCAGCATTTT	CASSWTGDSNQPQHF	TRBV5-1	TRBD1	TRBJ1-5	15	medium-sized
TGTGCCAGCAGCTTAGCAGGGGTTAGGGGGGCATACAATGAGCAGTTCTTC	CASSLAGVRGAYNEQFF	TRBV7-2	.	TRBJ2-1	17	medium-sized
TGTGCCAGCAGTCCCCCCCAGACAGCAACCCTCTACGAGCAGTACTTC	CASSPPQTATLYEQYF	TRBV6-6	.	TRBJ2-7	16	medium-sized
TGCAGTGCTAGACTAGCGGGGGGGGGTGAGCAGTTCTTC	CSARLAGGGEQFF	TRBV20-1	TRBD2	TRBJ2-1	13	medium-sized
TGTGCCAGCAGCTTAGGGGCCAGCAATCAGCCCCAGCATTTT	CASSLGASNQPQHF	TRBV7-2	.	TRBJ1-5	14	medium-sized
TGTGCCAGCAGCTTGGACAGGATCTCCTACGAGCAGTACTTC	CASSLDRISYEQYF	TRBV7-2	TRBD1	TRBJ2-7	14	.
TGTGCCAGCAGCCGGGGGGGCAGCTATGGCTACACCTTC	CASSRGGSYGYTF	TRBV7-2	.	TRBJ1-2	13	medium-sized
TGCGCCAGCAGCTTATTAGCGGGGGGCTCCACAGATACGCAGTATTTT	CASSLLAGGSTDTQYF	TRBV5-1	TRBD2	TRBJ2-3	16	medium-sized
TGTGCCAGCAGTGAATCGAGACTAGCGGGGGGGCTTGAGCAGTTCTTC	CASSESRLAGGLEQFF	TRBV2	TRBD2	TRBJ2-1	16	medium-sized
TGCAGTGCTAGAAGCCCGAAAGATGCCCTAGCGGGGCGATTCTCCTACAATGAGCAGTTCTTC	CSARSPKDALAGRFSYNEQFF	TRBV20-1	TRBD2	TRBJ2-1	21	medium-sized
TGCAGTGCTAGAGGGCGGATTGGGGAGACCCAGTACTTC	CSARGRIGETQYF	TRBV20-1	.	TRBJ2-5	13	medium-sized
TGCGCCAGCAGCCATGTGACAGGCTATAATTCACCCCTCCACTTT	CASSHVTGYNSPLHF	TRBV4-1	.	TRBJ1-6	15	medium-sized
TGTGCCAGCAGCTTGGGGGACTCGGCCGGGGAGCTGTTTTTT	CASSLGDSAGELFF	TRBV5-1	.	TRBJ2-2	14	.
TGTGCCAGCAGCTTATTCGGGGGTCGTGAGCAGTTCTTC	CASSLFGGREQFF	TRBV5-6	.	TRBJ2-1	13	medium-sized
TGCGCCAGCAGCTTGGCCTTGACTGAATCCTACGAGCAGTACTTC	CASSLALTESYEQYF	TRBV5-1	.	TRBJ2-7	15	medium-sized
TGTGCCAGCAGGCGGGGGAGCGGGGAGCTGTTTTTT	CASRRGSGELFF	TRBV2	TRBD2	TRBJ2-2	12	medium-sized
TGCAGTGCTAGCCGACAGAGTAACTATGGCTACACCTTC	CSASRQSNYGYTF	TRBV20-1	.	TRBJ1-2	13	medium-sized
TGTGCCAGCAAACAGGGGGAAGAGACCCAGTACTTC	CASKQGEETQYF	TRBV11-2	TRBD1	TRBJ2-5	12	medium-sized
TGCAGCGTTGATGTTATGCGGAATGAGCAGTTCTTC	CSVDVMRNEQFF	TRBV29-1	.	TRBJ2-1	12	medium-sized
TGTGCCAGTAGTCATCGGGACAGGGTTTGGGAGCAGTACTTC	CASSHRDRVWEQYF	TRBV19	TRBD1	TRBJ2-7	14	medium-sized
TGTGCCAGCAGCTTAGTCCCGAACCGGGACAGGTATACGCAGTATTTT	CASSLVPNRDRYTQYF	TRBV7-2	TRBD1	TRBJ2-3	16	medium-sized
TGTGCCAGCAGTTTTTGGGACAGGTCCTACGAGCAGTACTTC	CASSFWDRSYEQYF	TRBV28	TRBD1	TRBJ2-7	14	medium-sized
TGTGCCATCGGCGGTAGCGGGGGGGCCAACCTCCACTCCTACGAGCAGTACTTC	CAIGGSGGANLHSYEQYF	TRBV10-3	TRBD2	TRBJ2-7	18	medium-sized
TGTGCCAGCAGTTCCCTCAGGGGGATCGGGGAGCTGTTTTTT	CASSSLRGIGELFF	TRBV6-5	TRBD1	TRBJ2-2	14	medium-sized
TGTGCCAGCTCACCGGGTCCGTCAGCTAACTATGGCTACACCTTC	CASSPGPSANYGYTF	TRBV18	.	TRBJ1-2	15	medium-sized
TGTGCCAGTAGTCAGGGGAGCTCTGGAAACACCATATATTTT	CASSQGSSGNTIYF	TRBV19	.	TRBJ1-3	14	medium-sized
TGTGCCAGCAGTGCTTGGACAGGGGTCACCGGGGAGCTGTTTTTT	CASSAWTGVTGELFF	TRBV2	TRBD1	TRBJ2-2	15	medium-sized
TGTGCCAGTGGGGGGGACTATTCCCACTCCTACGAGCAGTACTTC	CASGGDYSHSYEQYF	TRBV19	TRBD2	TRBJ2-7	15	medium-sized